Presented here are 14 T cell receptor beta chains from one specimen sequenced in a study of blood T cell repertoires in COVID-19. Only in-frame clones appear in the TCRdb table, and some are missing; sequencing was by immunoSEQ multiplex PCR. The sample has more than 250,000 clones, about 83% seen once; the top ten hold roughly 1.6%. The sequenced sample was peripheral blood. The receptors come from a woman between 50 and 59 years old with acute or convalescent COVID-19.

This clone was detected only a few times. V is TRBV7-3 and J is TRBJ1-2; no reliable D call. Trimming stripped 0 bases from V and 0 bases from J, with 5 bases between. The CDR3 spans 14 residues. Germline V gives CDR1 SGHTA, CDR2 FQGTGA. The CDR3 loop is CASSLTGANYGYTF. For the CDR3, the DNA is TGTGCCAGCAGCTTAACGGGAGCTAACTATGGCTACACCTTC.

The rearrangement links TRBV28 to TRBJ2-1, with D perhaps TRBD2 (6 bases). Trimming removed 1 base at V and 7 bases at J, with 17 bases between. The germline gives CDR1 MDHEN, CDR2 SYDVKM. This CDR3 has 16 amino acids. This chain's CDR3 is CASSLFGLAMANEQFF. CDR3 sequence (DNA): TGTGCCAGCAGTTTATTTGGCCTAGCGATGGCGAATGAGCAGTTCTTC.

The sample holds one count of this clone. The V gene is TRBV5-1, the J gene TRBJ1-1, with TRBD1 as a possible D gene (6 bases). The germline V and J ends were trimmed by 1 base and 3 bases, with 13 bases remaining between them. Germline V gene data show CDR1 as SGHRS and CDR2 as YFSETQ. This CDR3 comprises 15 residues. The CDR3 nucleotides are TGCGCCAGCAGCTTGACGACAGGCGTGGACACTGAAGCTTTCTTT. It translates to CASSLTTGVDTEAFF.

This chain uses TRBV7-2 with TRBJ2-7; the match to TRBD2 covers 13 bases. This CDR3 comprises 14 residues. The V gene's germline CDR1 is SGHTA and CDR2 FQGNSA. With 5 bases clipped from V and 7 bases from J, the junction kept 5 bases outside the gene matches. Written as DNA, the CDR3 is TGTGCCAGCAGCCCAGGGACTAGCGGGATTGAGCAGTACTTC. This gives the protein CASSPGTSGIEQYF.

The chain recombines TRBV24-1 with TRBJ2-3, with TRBD2 matching 7 bases. This CDR3 is 13 amino acids long. Germline-derived CDR1 and CDR2 are KGHDR and SFDVKD. V trimming: 5 bases; J trimming: 3 bases; junction bases outside the gene matches: 1. The CDR3 DNA reads as TGTGCCACCAGTGCGGGAGGAACAGATACGCAGTATTTT. It yields the protein CATSAGGTDTQYF.

This clone appeared once. V usage is TRBV5-6 and J usage is TRBJ2-1, with D perhaps matching TRBD1 (5 bases). The CDR3 covers 14 residues. Trimming pared 3 bases from V and 7 bases from J, leaving 14 bases between. Germline CDR1 reads SGHDT; CDR2 reads YYEEEE. For the CDR3, the DNA is TGTGCCAGCAGCTCAGACACGAAGGGGAATGAGCAGTTCTTC. This codes for CASSSDTKGNEQFF. Combining the CDR3 with reference TRBV5-6 and TRBJ2-1 gives the whole variable domain DAGVTQSPTHLIKTRGQQVTLRCSPKSGHDTVSWYQQALGQGPQFIFQYYEEEERQRGNFPDRFSGHQFPNYSSELNVNALLLGDSALYLCASSSDTKGNEQFFGPGTRLTVL.

The rearrangement joins TRBV5-1 to TRBJ1-2; TRBD1 is a possible D gene (5 bases). From germline, CDR1 is SGHRS and CDR2 YFSETQ. V gave up 0 bases and J gave up 7 bases, with 10 bases separating them. The CDR3 is 13 amino acids. In DNA form, the CDR3 reads TGCGCCAGCAGCTTGGAGGGGTTAGGTGGCTACACCTTC. Residues: CASSLEGLGGYTF.

This clone was found a few times. V and J are TRBV28 and TRBJ2-5; the match to TRBD2 covers 7 bases. The CDR3 contains 17 residues. V trimming: 6 bases; J trimming: 4 bases; junction bases outside the gene matches: 17. Germline lookup yields CDR1 MDHEN and CDR2 SYDVKM. The CDR3 nucleotides are TGTGCCAGCAGACGCCCATTTCGGGGACTAATCCGAGAGACCCAGTACTTC. This encodes CASRRPFRGLIRETQYF.

As to this clone: Germline and junction disagree at one end, which may indicate a read error. The V call is TRBV7-7, the J call TRBJ2-7; 7 bases align to TRBD2. The CDR3 has 17 amino acids. Germline CDR1 reads SSHAT; CDR2 reads FNYEAQ (reference sequence). CDR3 loop: CASSPGTKAVWGYEQYF. The CDR3, as DNA: TGTGCTAGCAGCCCCGGGACTAAGGCAGTCTGGGGCTACGAGCAGTACTTC.

The chain is built from TRBV6-1 and TRBJ1-1; D possibly corresponds to TRBD1 (5 bases). Deletions cut 2 bases from V and 3 bases from J, with 13 bases between. The CDR3 contains 15 residues. The germline CDR1 and CDR2 sequences are MNHNS and SASEGT. CDR3 sequence: CASSEILTAHTEAFF. The CDR3 nucleotides read TGTGCCAGCAGTGAAATATTGACAGCGCACACTGAAGCTTTCTTT.

As to this clone: The sample has other DNA sequences that encode this CDR3 too. J is TRBJ2-7 and V is TRBV5-1; no definite D call. Germline V gene data show CDR1 as SGHRS and CDR2 as YFSETQ. The CDR3 runs 11 residues. V gave up 0 bases and J gave up 4 bases, with 2 bases separating them. CDR3 sequence: CASSLAYEQYF. The DNA for the CDR3 is TGCGCCAGCAGCTTGGCATACGAGCAGTACTTC.

CDR3 coding DNA: TGCAGCGTTCCCGGGACACCAGCATCTACCGAGACCCAGTACTTC. Translation gives CSVPGTPASTETQYF. The chain links TRBV29-1 to TRBJ2-5, with D possibly being TRBD1 (6 bases). Trimming took 5 bases from V and 5 from J, leaving 21 bases between them. CDR1 and CDR2 from the germline V gene are SQVTM and ANQGSEA. The CDR3 length is 15 residues.

Concerning this clone itself: This sample also contains other DNA sequences that code for the same CDR3. The chain combines TRBV5-1 with TRBJ2-2; D may be TRBD1 (5 bases). Germline V lookup: CDR1 SGHRS, CDR2 YFSETQ. The CDR3 length is 15 residues. The V and J ends lost 0 bases and 7 bases respectively, with 13 bases between them. The CDR3 nucleotides are TGCGCCAGCAGCTTGGTCTGGCAGGGCGGCGGGGAGCTGTTTTTT. Translation: CASSLVWQGGGELFF.

This chain joins TRBV18 and TRBJ2-3; 8 nucleotides match TRBD1. Germline-derived CDR1 and CDR2 are KGHSH and LQKENI. This CDR3 region has 17 residues. Trimming removed 5 bases from V and 0 bases from J; junction bases left unmatched: 10. The CDR3 nucleotides read TGTGCCAGCTCAACAAAAACGAGACAGGGGAGCACAGATACGCAGTATTTT. Translated: CASSTKTRQGSTDTQYF. The variable domain in full, with the rest retrieved from reference TRBV18 and TRBJ2-3, is NAGVMQNPRHLVRRRGQEARLRCSPMKGHSHVYWYRQLPEEGLKFMVYLQKENIIDESGMPKERFSAEFPKEGPSILRIQQVVRGDSAAYFCASSTKTRQGSTDTQYFGPGTRLTVL.